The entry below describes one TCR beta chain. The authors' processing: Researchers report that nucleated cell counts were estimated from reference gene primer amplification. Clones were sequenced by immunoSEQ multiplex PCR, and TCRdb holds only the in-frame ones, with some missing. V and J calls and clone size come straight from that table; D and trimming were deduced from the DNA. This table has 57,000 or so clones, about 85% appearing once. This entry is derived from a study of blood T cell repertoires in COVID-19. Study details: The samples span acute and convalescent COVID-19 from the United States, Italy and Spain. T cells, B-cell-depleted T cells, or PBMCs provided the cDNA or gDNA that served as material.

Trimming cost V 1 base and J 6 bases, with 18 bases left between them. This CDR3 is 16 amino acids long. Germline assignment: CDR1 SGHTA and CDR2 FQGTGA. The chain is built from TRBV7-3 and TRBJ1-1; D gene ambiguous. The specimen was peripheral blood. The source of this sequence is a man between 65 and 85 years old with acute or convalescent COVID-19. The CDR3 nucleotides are TGTGCCAGCAGCTTAAATGGTCTGAGGGCCGGAGCTGAAGCTTTCTTT. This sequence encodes CASSLNGLRAGAEAFF.